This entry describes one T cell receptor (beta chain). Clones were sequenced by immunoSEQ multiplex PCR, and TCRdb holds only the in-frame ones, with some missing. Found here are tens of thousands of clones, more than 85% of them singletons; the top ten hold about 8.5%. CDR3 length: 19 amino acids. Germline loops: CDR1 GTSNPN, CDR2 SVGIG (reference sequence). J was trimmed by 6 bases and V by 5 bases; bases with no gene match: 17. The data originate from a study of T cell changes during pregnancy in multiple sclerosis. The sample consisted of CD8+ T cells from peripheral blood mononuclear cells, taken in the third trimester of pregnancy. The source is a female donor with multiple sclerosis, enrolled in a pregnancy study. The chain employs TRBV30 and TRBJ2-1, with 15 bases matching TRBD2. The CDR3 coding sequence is TGTGCCTGGGACTATTTGGGACTAGCGGGGGGAATTGGTGGCAATGAGCAGTTCTTC. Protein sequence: CAWDYLGLAGGIGGNEQFF.